This entry lists 9 T cell receptor beta chains sequenced from one sample in a study of OX40 agonist ivuxolimab in advanced cancers. Profiled with immunoSEQ multiplex PCR; TCRdb holds only in-frame clones, not every one. The sample consists of about 59,000 clones, approximately 77% of them appearing once. The source was CD4+ or CD8+ T cells sorted from blood, collected in a trial of the OX40 agonist ivuxolimab. The receptors come from an adult with an advanced solid tumor such as melanoma, head and neck, liver or kidney cancer.

The V call is TRBV6-5, the J call TRBJ2-5, with 8 bases that match TRBD2. J lost 1 base, V lost 0 bases, and 4 bases had no gene match. The CDR3 length is 16 residues. Germline CDR1 reads MNHEY; CDR2 reads SVGAGI. The CDR3 protein is CASSYSLSGSQETQYF. The CDR3 DNA sequence: TGTGCCAGCAGTTACTCGCTCAGCGGGAGCCAAGAGACCCAGTACTTC.

This chain joins TRBV28 and TRBJ2-7, with 9 bases lining up with TRBD1. There are 13 residues in the CDR3. Unmatched junction bases numbered 9, after V lost 6 bases and J lost 9 bases. Germline V gives CDR1 MDHEN, CDR2 SYDVKM. The CDR3 loop reads CASRAGTGSAQYF. The CDR3 DNA follows: TGTGCCAGCAGGGCCGGGACAGGGTCAGCGCAGTACTTC.

The V and J genes are TRBV29-1 and TRBJ2-1, with D unclear. Trimming took off 3 bases at V and 8 bases at J, with 8 bases between the two ends. The CDR3 spans 11 residues. Germline V gene lookup returns CDR1 SQVTM and CDR2 ANQGSEA. The CDR3 DNA reads TGCAGCGTTGATGAAGTCTATGAGCAGTTCTTC. It yields the protein CSVDEVYEQFF.

The rearrangement joins TRBV7-8 to TRBJ2-3; 8 positions agree with TRBD2. The V gene's germline CDR1 is SGHVS and CDR2 FQNEAQ. The CDR3 totals 15 residues. Trimming cost V 5 bases and J 0 bases; bases outside gene matches: 4. CDR3 in amino acids: CASSAGLGSTDTQYF. CDR3 DNA: TGTGCCAGCAGCGCGGGACTAGGGAGCACAGATACGCAGTATTTT.

The V and J genes are TRBV6-1 and TRBJ1-5, with unresolved D. The CDR3 length is 14 residues. V lost 3 bases to trimming and J lost 6 bases, with 12 bases between them. Germline assignment: CDR1 MNHNS and CDR2 SASEGT. CDR3 DNA: TGTGCCAGCAGTGATTTTTCTGGGTTTCAGCCCCAGCATTTT. Its translation is CASSDFSGFQPQHF.

The V gene is TRBV7-9, the J gene TRBJ2-7; tentatively, D is TRBD1 (5 bases). V lost 5 bases and J lost 5, with 22 bases in between. CDR3 length: 16 residues. Germline CDR1 reads SEHNR; CDR2 reads FQNEAQ (reference sequence). The chain's CDR3 is CASSPSQGLRVDEQYF. CDR3 in DNA: TGTGCCAGCAGCCCGAGTCAGGGTCTTAGAGTCGACGAGCAGTACTTC.

This clone was seen a few times. The chain is built from TRBV11-1 and TRBJ2-6, with D perhaps matching TRBD1 or TRBD2 (6 bases each). The CDR3 sequence is 19 residues long. Trimming pared 2 bases from V and 0 bases from J, leaving 17 bases between. From germline, CDR1 is SGHAT and CDR2 FQDESV (reference sequence). The CDR3 nucleotides read TGTGCCAGCAGCTTATACGGGGGCACTAGGTTCTCTGGGGCCAACGTCCTGACTTTC. Protein: CASSLYGGTRFSGANVLTF.

This chain connects TRBV7-2 to TRBJ1-2; unclear D gene. CDR3 length: 13 residues. The V and J ends lost 5 bases and 7 bases respectively, with 14 bases between them. The germline CDR1 and CDR2 sequences are SGHTA and FQGNSA. The CDR3 protein is CASSPSIASGYTF. CDR3 DNA sequence: TGTGCCAGCAGCCCTAGTATCGCATCTGGCTACACCTTC.

This chain uses TRBV27 with TRBJ2-3, with D perhaps matching TRBD2 (5 bases). Germline CDR1 reads MNHEY; CDR2 reads SMNVEV (reference sequence). The CDR3 spans 15 residues. V lost 2 bases, J lost 2 bases, and 11 bases lay in between. This chain's CDR3 is CASSLSVGITDTQYF. For the CDR3, the DNA is TGTGCCAGCAGTTTAAGTGTCGGGATCACAGATACGCAGTATTTT.